This T cell receptor (beta chain) was captured in a study of blood T cell repertoires in COVID-19. Study-wide background: From the United States, Italy and Spain came samples of acute and convalescent COVID-19. Sample material is recorded as cDNA or gDNA derived from T cells, B-cell-depleted T cells, or PBMCs.

The table lists this clone with a few counts. All recovered Cohort 3 donors got two negative PCRs, got clearance, or saw symptom resolution. The method was immunoSEQ multiplex PCR; TCRdb's version includes in-frame clones alone and lacks a portion of them. The sample has about 210,000 clones, 85% seen once. V gave up 3 bases and J gave up 0 bases, with 18 bases separating them. This CDR3 comprises 17 residues. The receptor was derived from a man aged 35 to 55 who had recovered from COVID-19. Sample: PBMCs or T cells enriched from blood (not recorded which). The genes are TRBV23-1 and TRBJ2-7; perhaps TRBD2 as D (6 bases). TRBV23-1 is noted as an ORF with a role that remains uncertain. CDR3 protein: CASSQIVRRRGSYEQYF. The CDR3 region has the DNA TGCGCCAGCAGTCAGATAGTAAGACGGAGGGGCTCCTACGAGCAGTACTTC.